These 26 T cell receptor beta chains share one sample of origin, sequenced in a study of memory CD4+ T cells and cytomegalovirus serostatus. Assay: immunoSEQ multiplex PCR; the TCRdb copy retains only in-frame clones and omits some. The sample carries under 80,000 clones, about 78% recorded once. Single viable CD3+CD4+CD8-CD45RO+ cells were sorted as the memory CD4+ T cells. The sequenced sample was memory CD4+ T cells from blood. These TCRs come from an adult in good health and CMV-seropositive.

The CDR3 protein is CASRRDRGNTEAFF. The DNA of the CDR3 is TGTGCCAGCCGTCGGGACAGGGGGAACACTGAAGCTTTCTTT. The V call is TRBV28, the J call TRBJ1-1; TRBD1 matches at 10 bases. Trimming removed 8 bases from V and 1 base from J; junction bases left unmatched: 4. In germline, CDR1 is MDHEN, CDR2 SYDVKM. The CDR3 has 14 amino acids.

The CDR3: CASSQGQGEETQYF. The CDR3 DNA reads TGCGCCAGCAGCCAAGGACAGGGAGAAGAGACCCAGTACTTC. The chain couples TRBV4-1 to TRBJ2-5; TRBD1 aligns across 7 bases. V gave up 1 base and J gave up 3 bases; unmatched junction bases: 2. CDR3 length: 14 amino acids. CDR1 and CDR2 (germline): MGHRA, YSYEKL.

V gene TRBV7-2 combines with J gene TRBJ2-7; no reliable D call. With 4 bases removed from V and 9 bases from J, the gap between germline ends came to 10 bases. The CDR3 sequence is 11 residues long. The germline V gene encodes CDR1 SGHTA and CDR2 FQGNSA. The CDR3 nucleotides are TGTGCCAGCAGCTCCCAGGAGCGGCAGTACTTC. It is translated as CASSSQERQYF.

Comments on this clone: This sample includes further DNA sequences coding for the same CDR3. This chain uses TRBV30 with TRBJ1-3; D perhaps matches TRBD1 (5 bases). Trimming took 3 bases from V and 3 from J, leaving 12 bases between them. Germline CDR1 reads GTSNPN; CDR2 reads SVGIG (reference sequence). The CDR3 runs to 14 residues. CDR3 region: CAWRLGGSGNTIYF. The CDR3, as DNA: TGTGCCTGGAGATTGGGGGGGAGTGGAAACACCATATATTTT. The complete variable domain, with remaining parts taken from reference TRBV30 and TRBJ1-3, reads SQTIHQWPATLVQPVGSPLSLECTVEGTSNPNLYWYRQAAGRGLQLLFYSVGIGQISSEVPQNLSASRPQDRQFILSSKKLLLSDSGFYLCAWRLGGSGNTIYFGEGSWLTVV.

The chain is built from TRBV2 and TRBJ1-5; D might be TRBD1 (5 bases). The CDR3 is 16 residues long. The V and J ends lost 2 bases and 6 bases respectively, with 17 bases between them. CDR1 is SNHLY and CDR2 is FYNNEI in the germline V gene. CDR3 region: CASSEMGIGTGQPQHF. As DNA, the CDR3 is TGTGCCAGCAGTGAAATGGGTATCGGGACGGGTCAGCCCCAGCATTTT. Combining the CDR3 with reference TRBV2 and TRBJ1-5 gives the whole variable domain EPEVTQTPSHQVTQMGQEVILRCVPISNHLYFYWYRQILGQKVEFLVSFYNNEISEKSEIFDDQFSVERPDGSNFTLKIRSTKLEDSAMYFCASSEMGIGTGQPQHFGDGTRLSIL.

CDR3 bases: TGTGCCATCAGTGGGGCGACAGGGGCCTACGAGCAGTACTTC. Translating it yields CAISGATGAYEQYF. V gene TRBV10-3 combines with J gene TRBJ2-7, with 8 bases fitting TRBD1. This CDR3 contains 14 residues. CDR1 and CDR2 from the germline V gene are ENHRY and SYGVKD. J was trimmed by 2 bases and V by 4 bases; bases with no gene match: 4.

The gene calls are TRBV5-4 and TRBJ2-6; 7 bases line up with TRBD1. The germline gives CDR1 SGHNT, CDR2 YYREEE (reference sequence). Trimming took 6 bases from V and 1 from J; bases not matched to a gene: 7. The CDR3 is made up of 16 amino acids. In DNA form, the CDR3 reads TGTGCCAGCACGAGGACAGGAGTTTCTGGGGCCAACGTCCTGACTTTC. Translating it yields CASTRTGVSGANVLTF.

The V gene is TRBV27, the J gene TRBJ2-1, with D maybe TRBD1 (5 bases). This CDR3 has 11 residues. The germline gives CDR1 MNHEY, CDR2 SMNVEV (reference sequence). Trimming removed 6 bases from V and 8 bases from J, with 8 bases in between. The CDR3 region is CASRQVYEQFF. DNA of the CDR3: TGTGCCAGCAGACAGGTTTATGAGCAGTTCTTC.

The rearrangement joins TRBV10-3 to TRBJ1-2; no clear D. Germline V gives CDR1 ENHRY, CDR2 SYGVKD. V lost 0 bases, J lost 3 bases, and 5 bases lay in between. This CDR3 contains 13 residues. The CDR3 DNA reads TGTGCCATCAGTGAGTCGTCAGACTATGGCTACACCTTC. Translation gives CAISESSDYGYTF.

The rearrangement links TRBV2 to TRBJ2-1; D not certain. Germline lookup yields CDR1 SNHLY and CDR2 FYNNEI. This CDR3 contains 12 residues. Trimming removed 7 bases at V and 8 bases at J, with 12 bases between. CDR3 amino acids: CASMGPSDEQFF. The CDR3 DNA sequence: TGTGCCAGCATGGGTCCGTCCGATGAGCAGTTCTTC.

This clone was picked up one time. J is TRBJ1-2 and V is TRBV6-1, with D possibly being TRBD1 (6 bases). The CDR3 totals 14 residues. Trimming took 7 bases from V and 2 from J, leaving 14 bases between them. Germline values: CDR1 MNHNS, CDR2 SASEGT. The CDR3 is CASMEGGKNYGYTF. CDR3 bases: TGTGCCAGCATGGAAGGGGGGAAGAACTATGGCTACACCTTC.

This clone occurred a few times. The chain joins TRBV30 to TRBJ1-1; 8 bases are shared with TRBD1. The CDR3 loop spans 14 amino acids. Germline V gene data show CDR1 as GTSNPN and CDR2 as SVGIG (reference sequence). J lost 4 bases, V lost 3 bases, and 7 bases had no gene match. CDR3 coding DNA: TGTGCCTGGAGCATTCCAGGGGGCCGCACTGAAGCTTTCTTT. It encodes CAWSIPGGRTEAFF.

This clone was detected ten times or more. The gene calls are TRBV2 and TRBJ2-1; D is undetermined. The CDR3 runs to 12 residues. V was pared by 5 bases and J by 6 bases, with 8 bases between. The germline V gene has CDR1 SNHLY and CDR2 FYNNEI. The CDR3 DNA sequence: TGTGCCAGCAGTAAGGATCTCAATGAGCAGTTCTTC. Translation: CASSKDLNEQFF.

Ten or more counts support this clone. The chain recombines TRBV5-6 with TRBJ1-3; 7 bases match TRBD1. Germline assignment: CDR1 SGHDT and CDR2 YYEEEE. The CDR3 contains 14 residues. V dropped 5 bases and J dropped 4; count of bases not matched to a gene: 6. CDR3 DNA: TGTGCCAGCAGACCTACAGGGGCCGGAAACACCATATATTTT. Its translation: CASRPTGAGNTIYF.

The rearrangement uses TRBV11-2 and TRBJ2-1, with 12 bases identical to TRBD2. V shed 3 bases, J shed 7 bases, and the junction held 1 base outside the gene matches. Germline CDR1 and CDR2: SGHAT and FQNNGV. The CDR3 is made up of 14 amino acids. CDR3: CASSLTSGSNEQFF. The DNA of the CDR3 is TGTGCCAGCAGCTTGACTAGCGGGAGTAATGAGCAGTTCTTC.

CDR3 sequence: CASSIGTGDQPQHF. CDR3 DNA: TGTGCCAGTAGTATTGGGACAGGAGATCAGCCCCAGCATTTT. The chain couples TRBV19 to TRBJ1-5; 8 bases align to TRBD1. V was pared by 3 bases and J by 5 bases, with 3 bases of the junction left unmatched. The germline CDR1 and CDR2 sequences are LNHDA and SQIVND (reference sequence). This CDR3 comprises 14 residues.

The chain combines TRBV6-4 with TRBJ2-3; 7 bases line up with TRBD1. CDR1 is MRHNA, CDR2 SNTAGT, per germline. CDR3 size: 15 residues. Germline trimming cut 4 bases from V and 4 bases from J; bases unmatched to any gene: 8. CDR3 region: CASSATGVGPDTQYF. CDR3 nucleotides: TGTGCCAGCAGTGCTACAGGGGTGGGCCCAGATACGCAGTATTTT.

The chain has TRBV11-3 and TRBJ2-1, with TRBD2 matching 11 bases. The V segment lost 5 bases and the J segment 10 bases; nucleotides outside the gene matches: 7. Germline assignment: CDR1 SGHNT and CDR2 YENEEA. The CDR3 contains 14 residues. The CDR3 nucleotides are TGTGCCAGCAGCCAAAGTCTAGCGGGAGGAGAGCAGTTCTTC. This encodes CASSQSLAGGEQFF.

V usage is TRBV18 and J usage is TRBJ1-5; D is perhaps TRBD1 (5 bases). CDR3 length: 14 amino acids. Germline V gives CDR1 KGHSH, CDR2 LQKENI. V lost 2 bases, J lost 7 bases, and 12 bases lay in between. DNA of the CDR3: TGTGCCAGCTCACCAGAACAGGTTCGACAGCCCCAGCATTTT. This codes for CASSPEQVRQPQHF.

The J gene is TRBJ2-7, the V gene TRBV10-3; 10 bases are shared with TRBD1. Germline loops: CDR1 ENHRY, CDR2 SYGVKD. J gave up 2 bases and V 4 bases, and 5 bases lay outside the gene matches. This CDR3 region has 15 residues. The CDR3 DNA follows: TGTGCCATCAGTGGGTCGGGGACAGGGGCCTACGAGCAGTACTTC. It is translated as CAISGSGTGAYEQYF.

The V and J genes are TRBV30 and TRBJ1-3, with D possibly being TRBD1 (5 bases). The CDR3 extends over 14 amino acids. In germline, CDR1 is GTSNPN, CDR2 SVGIG (reference sequence). Trimming pared 8 bases from V and 4 bases from J, leaving 18 bases between. The CDR3 nucleotides read TGTGCCGGCTTCATGTGGGGCGGCGGAAACACCATATATTTT. It yields the protein CAGFMWGGGNTIYF. The complete variable domain, with remaining parts taken from reference TRBV30 and TRBJ1-3, reads SQTIHQWPATLVQPVGSPLSLECTVEGTSNPNLYWYRQAAGRGLQLLFYSVGIGQISSEVPQNLSASRPQDRQFILSSKKLLLSDSGFYLCAGFMWGGGNTIYFGEGSWLTVV.

The J gene is TRBJ2-5, the V gene TRBV7-2; possibly TRBD2 for D (6 bases). The CDR3 spans 15 residues. Germline loops: CDR1 SGHTA, CDR2 FQGNSA. The germline V and J ends were trimmed by 1 base and 5 bases, with 14 bases remaining between them. The chain's CDR3 is CASSLVAAGSETQYF. For the CDR3, the DNA is TGTGCCAGCAGCTTAGTAGCGGCAGGGAGTGAGACCCAGTACTTC. Complete variable domain (other parts from reference TRBV7-2 and TRBJ2-5): GAGVSQSPSNKVTEKGKDVELRCDPISGHTALYWYRQSLGQGLEFLIYFQGNSAPDKSGLPSDRFSAERTGGSVSTLTIQRTQQEDSAVYLCASSLVAAGSETQYFGPGTRLLVL.

This clone has only a few counts. V usage is TRBV10-3 and J usage is TRBJ2-3; the D gene is possibly TRBD2 (6 bases). V was pared by 3 bases and J by 3 bases, with 13 bases between. Germline-derived CDR1 and CDR2 are ENHRY and SYGVKD. The CDR3 consists of 15 residues. CDR3 region: CAISEGIAETDTQYF. CDR3 nucleotides: TGTGCCATCAGTGAAGGAATAGCGGAGACAGATACGCAGTATTTT.

In this sample, this clone turned up once. This chain connects TRBV5-4 to TRBJ2-2, with 8 bases identical to TRBD2. Germline V gene lookup returns CDR1 SGHNT and CDR2 YYREEE (reference sequence). Trimming at V came to 4 bases and at J to 7 bases, leaving 12 bases not matched to a gene. This CDR3 is 16 amino acids long. This CDR3 reads CASSPNLAGEYGELFF. The CDR3 nucleotides read TGTGCCAGCAGCCCAAACCTAGCGGGTGAATACGGGGAGCTGTTTTTT.

This CDR3 reads CASSLQGRPYEQYF. The CDR3 DNA sequence: TGTGCCAGCAGCTTGCAGGGGAGACCCTACGAGCAGTACTTC. This chain links TRBV5-8 with TRBJ2-7, with D possibly being TRBD1 (6 bases). Trimming removed 1 base from V and 2 bases from J, with 10 bases in between. The CDR3 spans 14 residues. The germline CDR1 and CDR2 sequences are SGHTS and YDEGEE.

The chain is built from TRBV6-5 and TRBJ2-4; TRBD2 aligns across 7 bases. Germline CDR1 MNHEY, CDR2 SVGAGI. Trimming cost V 2 bases and J 7 bases; bases outside gene matches: 8. This CDR3 contains 15 residues. The CDR3 spells CASSYGGVSGNIQYF. DNA for the CDR3: TGTGCCAGCAGTTACGGGGGGGTTAGCGGGAACATTCAGTACTTC.